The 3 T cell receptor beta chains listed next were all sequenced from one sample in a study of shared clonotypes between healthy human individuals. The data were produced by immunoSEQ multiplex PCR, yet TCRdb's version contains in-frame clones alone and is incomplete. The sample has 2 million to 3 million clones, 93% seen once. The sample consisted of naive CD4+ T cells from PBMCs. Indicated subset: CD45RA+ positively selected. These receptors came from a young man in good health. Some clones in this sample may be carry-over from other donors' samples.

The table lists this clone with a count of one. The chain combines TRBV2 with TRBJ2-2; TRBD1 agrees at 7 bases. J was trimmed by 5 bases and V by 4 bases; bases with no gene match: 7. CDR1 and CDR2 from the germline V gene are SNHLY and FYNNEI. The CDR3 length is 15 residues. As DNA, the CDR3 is TGTGCCAGCAGTGGTAAGGGGGCGTGGACCGGGGAGCTGTTTTTT. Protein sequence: CASSGKGAWTGELFF.

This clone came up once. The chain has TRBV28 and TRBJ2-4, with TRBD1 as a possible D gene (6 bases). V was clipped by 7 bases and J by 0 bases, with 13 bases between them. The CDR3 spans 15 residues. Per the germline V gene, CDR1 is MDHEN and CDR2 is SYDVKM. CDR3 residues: CASIGQKLAKNIQYF. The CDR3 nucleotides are TGTGCCAGCATCGGACAGAAATTAGCCAAAAACATTCAGTACTTC.

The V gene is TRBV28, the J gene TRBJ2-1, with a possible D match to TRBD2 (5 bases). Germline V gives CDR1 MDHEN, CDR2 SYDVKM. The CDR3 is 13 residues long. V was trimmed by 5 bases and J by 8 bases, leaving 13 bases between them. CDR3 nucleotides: TGTGCCAGCAGTCTATCCTTTAGCGATGAGCAGTTCTTC. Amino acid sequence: CASSLSFSDEQFF.